The TCR beta chain under discussion was sequenced for a study of OX40 agonist ivuxolimab in advanced cancers. Study results and caveats: By week 6 at 0.1 to 3.0 mg/kg, blood CD4+ and CD8+ T cells had expanded clonally.

Germline V lookup: CDR1 SGHRS, CDR2 YFSETQ. Trimming at V came to 4 bases and at J to 10 bases, leaving 5 bases not matched to a gene. The CDR3 is made up of 12 amino acids. Prior autoimmune disease or systemic immunosuppression barred patients. Method: immunoSEQ multiplex PCR; TCRdb's copy keeps in-frame clones and lacks some. The sample contains approximately 60,000 clones, under 95% of which appear only once. In its sample, this clone was seen a few times. Its antigen is as yet unknown. Sequences were derived from CD4+ or CD8+ T cells sorted from blood, sampled in a trial of the OX40 agonist ivuxolimab. The receptor was derived from an adult with an advanced solid tumor such as melanoma, head and neck, liver or kidney cancer. V gene TRBV5-1 combines with J gene TRBJ1-1; TRBD1 matches 9 bases. The CDR3, as DNA: TGCGCCAGCAGCCCCGGGACAGGGAGAGCTTTCTTT. Its protein is CASSPGTGRAFF.